This T cell receptor (beta chain) was documented in a study of neoadjuvant anti-PD-1 for oral cavity cancer. Clones were read by immunoSEQ multiplex PCR, and TCRdb kept only the in-frame ones, dropping some. Of 15,000 to 20,000 clones listed, roughly 78% were seen once; the top ten hold 2.7%. The sample was PBMCs, taken before nivolumab (anti-PD-1) treatment. This receptor was taken from a person aged 35-79 years with oral cavity squamous cell carcinoma.

The CDR3 DNA is TGTGCCTGGAGCGCACAGGAGAACACTGAAGCTTTCTTT. Translating it yields CAWSAQENTEAFF. The chain carries TRBV30 and TRBJ1-1; maybe TRBD1 (5 bases). Germline V gene data show CDR1 as GTSNPN and CDR2 as SVGIG (reference sequence). The CDR3 contains 13 residues. V dropped 3 bases and J dropped 1 base, with 9 bases sitting between them.